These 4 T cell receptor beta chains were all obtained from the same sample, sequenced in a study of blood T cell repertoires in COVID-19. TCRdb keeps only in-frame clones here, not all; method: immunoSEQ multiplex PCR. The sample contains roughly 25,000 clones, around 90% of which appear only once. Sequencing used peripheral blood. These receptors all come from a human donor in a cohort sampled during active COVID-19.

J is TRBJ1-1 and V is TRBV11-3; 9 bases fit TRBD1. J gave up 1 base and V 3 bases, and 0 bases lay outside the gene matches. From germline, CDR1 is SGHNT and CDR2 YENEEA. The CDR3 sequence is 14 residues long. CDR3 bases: TGTGCCAGCAGCTTGGGACAGGGGAACACTGAAGCTTTCTTT. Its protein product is CASSLGQGNTEAFF.

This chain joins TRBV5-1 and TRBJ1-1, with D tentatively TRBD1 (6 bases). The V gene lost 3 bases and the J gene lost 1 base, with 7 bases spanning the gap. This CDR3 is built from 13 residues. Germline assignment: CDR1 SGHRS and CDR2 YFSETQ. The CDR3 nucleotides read TGCGCCAGCAGCTGGACAGAGAACACTGAAGCTTTCTTT. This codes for CASSWTENTEAFF.

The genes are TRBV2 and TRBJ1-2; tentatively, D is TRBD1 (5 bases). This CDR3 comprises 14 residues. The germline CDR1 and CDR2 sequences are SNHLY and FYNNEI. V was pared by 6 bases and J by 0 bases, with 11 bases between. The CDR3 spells CASSGDRANYGYTF. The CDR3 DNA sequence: TGTGCCAGCAGCGGTGACAGAGCTAACTATGGCTACACCTTC. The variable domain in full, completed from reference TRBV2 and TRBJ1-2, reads EPEVTQTPSHQVTQMGQEVILRCVPISNHLYFYWYRQILGQKVEFLVSFYNNEISEKSEIFDDQFSVERPDGSNFTLKIRSTKLEDSAMYFCASSGDRANYGYTFGSGTRLTVV.

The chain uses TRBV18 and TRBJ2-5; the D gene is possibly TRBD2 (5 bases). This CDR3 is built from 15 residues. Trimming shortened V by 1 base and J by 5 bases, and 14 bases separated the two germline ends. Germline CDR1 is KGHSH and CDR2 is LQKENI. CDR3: CASSPQKGVGETQYF. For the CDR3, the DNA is TGTGCCAGCTCACCACAAAAGGGAGTGGGGGAGACCCAGTACTTC.